These 17 T cell receptor beta chains were all obtained from the same sample, sequenced in a study of T cells expressing NK-cell markers. TCRdb re-called the 5' RACE reads and shows each CDR3 protein once, DNA omitted. The sample totals about 460,000 distinct CDR3 sequences. The sequenced sample consisted of blood T cells: a sorted CD56 or NKG2C T cell subset, CD4+ or CD8+ T cells, or bulk PBMC T cells (not recorded which). Receptors originate from a woman between 50 and 59 years old in good health.

The V gene is TRBV5-1, the J gene TRBJ2-1; TCRdb's D call of TRBD2 is untestable without DNA. Germline values: CDR1 SGHRS, CDR2 YFSETQ. The CDR3 covers 15 residues. CDR3 sequence: CASSLRPRLDNEQFF.

The chain carries TRBV20-1 and TRBJ2-3. The CDR3 is 13 residues long. Per germline, CDR1 DFQATT and CDR2 SNEGSKA (reference sequence). CDR3 in amino acids: CSATLTRTDTQYF.

The chain combines TRBV15 with TRBJ2-7. The germline CDR1 and CDR2 sequences are LNHNV and YYDKDF (reference sequence). This CDR3 contains 13 residues. CDR3 loop: CATSSSDLYEQYF.

The chain links TRBV12-3 or TRBV12-4 to TRBJ1-1; the D call of TRBD1 rests on TCRdb alone, since no DNA is present to check it. The CDR3 runs to 16 residues. The CDR3 sequence: CASTKDRGRDGTEAFF.

This CDR3 reads CASSHPTGREAQYF. The rearrangement links TRBV3-1 to TRBJ2-3; TCRdb's D call of TRBD1 is untestable without DNA. The CDR3 has 14 residues. Germline CDR1 is LGHDT and CDR2 is YNNKEL (reference sequence).

The chain carries TRBV20-1 and TRBJ2-5; TCRdb picks TRBD2, but there is no DNA to check that call. Germline-derived CDR1 and CDR2 are DFQATT and SNEGSKA (reference sequence). The CDR3 has 15 amino acids. The CDR3 spells CSARDGLAGRETQYF.

The J gene is TRBJ2-1, the V gene TRBV5-1; TCRdb designates TRBD2, a call that cannot be tested without DNA. The CDR3 consists of 15 residues. Germline V gene data show CDR1 as SGHRS and CDR2 as YFSETQ. CDR3 amino acids: CASRVSGRDRNEQFF.

The rearrangement links TRBV30 to TRBJ2-7; TCRdb calls TRBD2, which cannot be checked without DNA. CDR1 is GTSNPN, CDR2 SVGIG, per germline (reference sequence). The CDR3 sequence is 16 residues long. CDR3: CAWRPRGLAGTYEQYF.

The chain has TRBV4-1 and TRBJ1-5. Germline CDR1 is MGHRA and CDR2 is YSYEKL. CDR3 size: 15 residues. The CDR3 sequence: CASSQEMTVNQPQHF.

This rearrangement joins TRBV7-6 to TRBJ2-5; TCRdb indicates TRBD1, and absent DNA this call remains unverified. Germline V gives CDR1 SGHVS, CDR2 FNYEAQ. The CDR3 is made up of 15 amino acids. CDR3: CASSLGGEPGETQYF.

This sequence joins TRBV14 and TRBJ2-4; TCRdb lists TRBD1, though no DNA is available to test this call. CDR3 size: 13 residues. In germline, CDR1 is SGHDN, CDR2 FVKESK. CDR3 in amino acids: CASSQVRGGLQYF.

The chain joins TRBV4-1 to TRBJ2-1; TCRdb outputs TRBD2, but without DNA this stays unchecked. CDR3 length: 14 residues. Looked up from germline, CDR1 is MGHRA and CDR2 is YSYEKL. The CDR3 sequence is CASSRRTSPNEQFF.

The rearrangement uses TRBV7-2 and TRBJ1-1. CDR3 size: 13 residues. Germline V gene lookup returns CDR1 SGHTA and CDR2 FQGNSA. The CDR3 protein is CASSLAEGHEAFF.

The chain is built from TRBV5-5 and TRBJ2-1. The CDR3 runs to 15 residues. Looked up from germline, CDR1 is SGHKS and CDR2 is YYEKEE (reference sequence). This chain's CDR3 is CASSGTGSSYNEQFF.

The V call is TRBV11-2, the J call TRBJ2-3. Per the germline V gene, CDR1 is SGHAT and CDR2 is FQNNGV. The CDR3 sequence is 16 residues long. The CDR3 here is CASSLVSGLSTDTQYF.

V is TRBV20-1 and J is TRBJ2-3; TCRdb gives TRBD1 as the D gene, but with no DNA this cannot be confirmed. The CDR3 runs 14 residues. Germline V lookup: CDR1 DFQATT, CDR2 SNEGSKA (reference sequence). CDR3 protein: CSAPVGGIPDTQYF.

The genes are TRBV3-1 and TRBJ2-1; no DNA is available, so the TRBD2 call from TCRdb remains unchecked. The CDR3 covers 18 residues. Per the germline V gene, CDR1 is LGHDT and CDR2 is YNNKEL (reference sequence). CDR3 protein: CASSHLPRTSGIGNEQFF.